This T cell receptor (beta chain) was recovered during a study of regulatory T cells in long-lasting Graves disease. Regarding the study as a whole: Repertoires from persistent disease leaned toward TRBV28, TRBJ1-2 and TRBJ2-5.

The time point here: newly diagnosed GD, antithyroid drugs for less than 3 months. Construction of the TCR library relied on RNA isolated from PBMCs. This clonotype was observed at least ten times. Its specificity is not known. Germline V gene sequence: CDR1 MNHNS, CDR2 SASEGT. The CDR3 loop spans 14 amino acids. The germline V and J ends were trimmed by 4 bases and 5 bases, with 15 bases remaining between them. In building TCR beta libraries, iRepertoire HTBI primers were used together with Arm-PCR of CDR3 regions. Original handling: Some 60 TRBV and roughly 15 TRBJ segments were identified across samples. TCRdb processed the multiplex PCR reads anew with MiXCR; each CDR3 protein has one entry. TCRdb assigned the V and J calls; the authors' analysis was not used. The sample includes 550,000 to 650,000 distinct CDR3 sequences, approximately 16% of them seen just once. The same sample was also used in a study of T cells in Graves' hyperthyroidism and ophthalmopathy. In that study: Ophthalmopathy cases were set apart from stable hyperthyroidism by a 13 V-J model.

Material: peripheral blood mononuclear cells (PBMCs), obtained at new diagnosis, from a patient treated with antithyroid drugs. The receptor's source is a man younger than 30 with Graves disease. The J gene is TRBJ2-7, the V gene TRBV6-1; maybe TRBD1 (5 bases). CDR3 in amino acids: CASSVDSYSHEQYF. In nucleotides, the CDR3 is TGTGCCAGCAGTGTAGACAGTTATAGTCACGAGCAGTACTTC.